This T cell receptor beta chain was recorded in a study of PD-1 blockade in classical Hodgkin lymphoma. Study-level points and caveats: Newly diagnosed patients were reported to start with lower TCR diversity than healthy donors. Possibly reflecting disease activity or prior therapy, repertoire differences have causes that remain undefined. When nivolumab was started under 1 year after ASCT, patients were excluded.

Germline assignment: CDR1 LNHNV and CDR2 YYDKDF (reference sequence). The CDR3 sequence is 14 residues long. Trimming shortened V by 5 bases and J by 7 bases, and 16 bases separated the two germline ends. The data were produced by immunoSEQ multiplex PCR, yet TCRdb's version contains in-frame clones alone and is incomplete. The table lists over 35,000 clones, over 65% of them singletons. As concerns this clone: What it recognizes is unknown.

Every patient had relapsed following autologous stem cell transplantation, and cohorts differed in brentuximab vedotin exposure. V gene TRBV15 combines with J gene TRBJ2-3; TRBD2 might be the D (8 bases). The clonotype was recovered from a human donor with classical Hodgkin lymphoma. Sequences were derived from peripheral blood mononuclear cells (PBMCs), sampled at baseline. Written as DNA, the CDR3 is TGTGCCACCAGCTCGACCGGGAGGGGGCATACGCAGTATTTT. It translates to CATSSTGRGHTQYF. The full variable domain, in which reference TRBV15 and TRBJ2-3 provide the parts outside the CDR3, is DAMVIQNPRYQVTQFGKPVTLSCSQTLNHNVMYWYQQKSSQAPKLLFHYYDKDFNNEADTPDNFQSRRPNTSFCFLDIRSPGLGDTAMYLCATSSTGRGHTQYFGPGTRLTVL.